This is a list of T cell receptor beta chains from one sample in a study of blood T cell repertoires in COVID-19. Repertoires were generated with immunoSEQ multiplex PCR, while TCRdb's copy carries only in-frame clones and drops some. The table shows some 70,000 clones, with 87% occurring only once. The sample consisted of peripheral blood. The source is a man aged 50 to 60 with active COVID-19. Both conserved end residues are part of each CDR3. D genes are given only for firm matches. Size is stated for part of the rows, as once, few or many counts, or as a class when the clone is expanded.

V gene	D gene	clone size	J gene	CDR3 protein	CDR3 DNA
TRBV6-5	TRBD1	NA	TRBJ1-2	CASSPTGGYGYTF	TGTGCCAGCAGTCCTACAGGGGGCTATGGCTACACCTTC
TRBV12-3/TRBV12-4	NA	NA	TRBJ2-7	CASSLGDSYEQYF	TGTGCCAGCTCCCTAGGAGACAGCTACGAGCAGTACTTC
TRBV2	TRBD2	NA	TRBJ2-5	CASRIREGSQETQYF	TGTGCCAGCAGGATTCGGGAGGGGTCTCAAGAGACCCAGTACTTC
TRBV3-1/TRBV3-2	NA	NA	TRBJ1-5	CASSLPWQGTCNQPQHF	TGTGCCAGCAGCCTCCCTTGGCAGGGGACATGTAATCAGCCCCAGCATTTT
TRBV28	TRBD1	once	TRBJ2-6	CASRTGSSGANVLTF	TGTGCCAGCAGGACAGGGAGCTCTGGGGCCAACGTCCTGACTTTC
TRBV9	NA	once	TRBJ2-7	CASSVAATGTYEQYF	TGTGCCAGCAGCGTAGCAGCCACAGGAACCTACGAGCAGTACTTC
TRBV28	NA	NA	TRBJ1-5	CASSQWAGNQPQHF	TGTGCCAGCAGCCAGTGGGCAGGGAATCAGCCCCAGCATTTT
TRBV5-5	NA	NA	TRBJ1-1	CASSFQGNTEAFF	TGTGCCAGCAGCTTCCAGGGGAACACTGAAGCTTTCTTT
TRBV19	NA	once	TRBJ1-4	CASVRQAHNEKLFF	TGTGCCAGCGTCCGACAGGCCCATAATGAAAAACTGTTTTTT
TRBV19	TRBD1	few	TRBJ2-7	CASSPRQGSHEQYF	TGTGCCAGTAGTCCCCGACAGGGGAGCCACGAGCAGTACTTC
TRBV4-3	NA	once	TRBJ1-3	CASSQEPGASSGNTIYF	TGCGCCAGCAGCCAAGAACCAGGGGCGAGCTCTGGAAACACCATATATTTT
TRBV5-8	TRBD2	NA	TRBJ2-1	CASSSLRGGLLYNEQFF	TGTGCCAGCAGCTCCTTACGGGGGGGACTGCTCTACAATGAGCAGTTCTTC
TRBV5-1	NA	once	TRBJ2-3	CASSLGAGDTQYF	TGCGCCAGCAGCCTAGGGGCTGGTGATACGCAGTATTTT
TRBV29-1	NA	NA	TRBJ2-2	CSVSGGHGTGELFF	TGCAGCGTTTCAGGGGGGCACGGCACCGGGGAGCTGTTTTTT
TRBV7-2	NA	NA	TRBJ1-3	CASSSGRTGNTIYF	TGTGCCAGCAGCTCCGGTAGAACTGGAAACACCATATATTTT
TRBV5-8	NA	NA	TRBJ1-4	CASSFYGEKLFF	TGTGCCAGCAGCTTTTACGGTGAAAAACTGTTTTTT
TRBV25-1	NA	NA	TRBJ2-1	CASHSGVPNEQFF	TGTGCCAGCCACTCCGGGGTACCCAATGAGCAGTTCTTC
TRBV18	TRBD1	NA	TRBJ2-1	CASSPSQQGASDEQFF	TGTGCCAGCTCACCATCTCAACAGGGGGCGAGCGATGAGCAGTTCTTC
TRBV5-1	NA	NA	TRBJ2-1	CASSAGTGAGGEQFF	TGCGCCAGCAGCGCGGGGACAGGGGCGGGAGGGGAGCAGTTCTTC
TRBV5-4	NA	NA	TRBJ2-5	CATGGATQETQYF	TGTGCCACTGGAGGGGCCACCCAAGAGACCCAGTACTTC
TRBV7-9	NA	NA	TRBJ1-1	CASSLTGNTEAFF	TGTGCCAGCAGCTTGACGGGAAACACTGAAGCTTTCTTT
TRBV27	NA	NA	TRBJ1-4	CASSRTKITNEKLFF	TGTGCCAGCAGTCGGACTAAGATAACTAATGAAAAACTGTTTTTT
TRBV5-1	NA	NA	TRBJ2-7	CASSFSGDEQYF	TGCGCCAGCAGCTTTTCAGGGGACGAGCAGTACTTC
TRBV6-4	NA	once	TRBJ2-7	CASSVGQGSSYEQYF	TGTGCCAGCAGTGTAGGGCAGGGGAGCTCCTACGAGCAGTACTTC
TRBV28	TRBD1	NA	TRBJ2-7	CASSLTGVGEQYF	TGTGCCAGCAGTCTCACAGGGGTCGGGGAGCAGTACTTC
TRBV29-1	TRBD1	once	TRBJ1-2	CSASDRSDYGYTF	TGCAGCGCTTCGGACAGGTCGGACTATGGCTACACCTTC
TRBV7-9	TRBD1	NA	TRBJ2-2	CASSPWTGSGTGELFF	TGTGCCAGCAGCCCCTGGACAGGATCGGGCACCGGGGAGCTGTTTTTT
TRBV5-1	TRBD1	NA	TRBJ2-7	CASSLATGTGSYEQYF	TGCGCCAGCAGCTTGGCTACCGGGACAGGGTCCTACGAGCAGTACTTC
TRBV7-2	NA	NA	TRBJ1-2	CASRTTAQGYGYTF	TGTGCCAGCAGAACCACGGCGCAGGGCTATGGCTACACCTTC
TRBV7-7	TRBD2	NA	TRBJ2-5	CASSYRAGGEETQYF	TGTGCCAGCAGTTATCGAGCGGGAGGGGAGGAGACCCAGTACTTC
TRBV28	NA	NA	TRBJ2-3	CASSRVGTDTQYF	TGTGCCAGCAGTAGAGTGGGCACAGATACGCAGTATTTT
TRBV5-1	TRBD1	NA	TRBJ1-4	CASSFTGASNEKLFF	TGCGCCAGCAGCTTTACAGGGGCGTCTAATGAAAAACTGTTTTTT
TRBV19	TRBD1	NA	TRBJ1-2	CASKPGGANYGYTF	TGTGCCAGTAAGCCAGGGGGCGCCAACTATGGCTACACCTTC
TRBV28	TRBD2	once	TRBJ2-3	CASSFPPASGSTDTQYF	TGTGCCAGCAGTTTCCCCCCCGCTAGCGGGAGCACAGATACGCAGTATTTT
TRBV11-2	TRBD2	NA	TRBJ2-3	CASSAAWIAGGPDTQYF	TGTGCCAGCAGCGCCGCTTGGATAGCGGGAGGGCCGGATACGCAGTATTTT
TRBV5-6	NA	NA	TRBJ1-5	CASSLMRGRGNQPQHF	TGTGCCAGCAGCTTGATGAGGGGGAGAGGCAATCAGCCCCAGCATTTT
TRBV19	NA	few	TRBJ2-7	CASSPGVIFMGEQYF	TGTGCCAGTAGTCCAGGGGTAATCTTCATGGGCGAGCAGTACTTC
TRBV7-2	NA	few	TRBJ1-5	CASSLAGLQPQHF	TGTGCCAGCAGTTTAGCGGGACTCCAGCCCCAGCATTTT
TRBV13	NA	NA	TRBJ2-7	CASSLGRWGVSYEQYF	TGTGCCAGCAGCTTAGGCCGCTGGGGGGTAAGCTACGAGCAGTACTTC
TRBV3-1/TRBV3-2	TRBD1	NA	TRBJ1-2	CASSQIPGTGHPSDYGYTF	TGTGCCAGCAGCCAAATACCCGGGACAGGGCATCCTTCGGACTATGGCTACACCTTC
TRBV6-1	NA	NA	TRBJ1-3	CASSERQTVNTIYF	TGTGCCAGCAGTGAACGACAGACGGTAAACACCATATATTTT
TRBV19	NA	NA	TRBJ1-5	CASSISGDQPQHF	TGTGCCAGTAGTATCTCGGGGGATCAGCCCCAGCATTTT
TRBV28	NA	NA	TRBJ1-1	CASRDRGKFNTEAFF	TGTGCCAGCAGGGATAGGGGGAAGTTTAACACTGAAGCTTTCTTT
TRBV5-1	NA	NA	TRBJ2-7	CASSFRATTGAGAQYF	TGCGCCAGCAGCTTCAGGGCCACGACAGGTGCGGGAGCGCAGTACTTC
TRBV9	NA	once	TRBJ1-4	CASSVGLSSEKLFF	TGTGCCAGCAGCGTAGGCCTTTCTAGTGAAAAACTGTTTTTT
TRBV7-6	TRBD1	NA	TRBJ1-3	CASSLAKGQGAGGNTIYF	TGTGCCAGCAGCTTAGCGAAGGGACAGGGGGCAGGTGGAAACACCATATATTTT
TRBV2	TRBD1	NA	TRBJ1-2	CASSQTGLDYGYTF	TGTGCCAGCAGTCAGACAGGGTTGGACTATGGCTACACCTTC
TRBV28	NA	NA	TRBJ1-6	CASSLQANSPLHF	TGTGCCAGCAGTTTGCAGGCCAATTCACCCCTCCACTTT